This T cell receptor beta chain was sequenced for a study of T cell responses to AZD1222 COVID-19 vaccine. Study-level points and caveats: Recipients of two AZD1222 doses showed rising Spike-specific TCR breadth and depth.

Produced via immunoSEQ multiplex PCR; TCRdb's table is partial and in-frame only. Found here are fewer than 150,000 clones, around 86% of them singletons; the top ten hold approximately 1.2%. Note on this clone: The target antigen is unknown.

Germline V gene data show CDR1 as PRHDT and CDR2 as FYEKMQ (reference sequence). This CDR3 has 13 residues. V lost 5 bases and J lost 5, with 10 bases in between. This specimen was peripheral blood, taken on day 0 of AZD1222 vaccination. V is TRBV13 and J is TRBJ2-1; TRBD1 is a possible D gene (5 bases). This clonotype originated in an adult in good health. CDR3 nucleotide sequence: TGTGCCAGCAGCCGGACACTGGACAATGAGCAGTTCTTC. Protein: CASSRTLDNEQFF.